The 27 T cell receptor beta chains below all came from one sample that was sequenced in a study of cytomegalovirus exposure and HLA in healthy donors. Profiling relied on immunoSEQ multiplex PCR, and the TCRdb table lists in-frame clones only, not all of them. The data contain some 260,000 clones, over 75% of them seen just once; the ten biggest clones take up around 13%. What was sequenced was PBMCs. These receptors were taken from a young man in good health and CMV-seropositive.

This chain uses TRBV6-5 with TRBJ1-3; D not resolved. Looked up from germline, CDR1 is MNHEY and CDR2 is SVGAGI. The length of the CDR3 is 13 residues. V was clipped by 2 bases and J by 4 bases, with 6 bases between them. CDR3 bases: TGTGCCAGCAGTTACAGGGAGGGAAACACCATATATTTT. This translates into CASSYREGNTIYF.

To note about this clone: At one of its ends the junction is not consistent with the germline gene, which may arise from a read error. The V and J genes are TRBV9 and TRBJ2-6; the match to TRBD1 covers 8 bases. The germline V gene has CDR1 SGDLS and CDR2 YYNGEE. The CDR3 is 16 residues long. The CDR3 region is CASSSKTGAGTNVLTF. Written as DNA, the CDR3 is TGTGCCAGCAGCTCGAAGACAGGGGCTGGGACCAACGTCCTGACTTTC.

The chain uses TRBV4-1 and TRBJ2-5; 11 nucleotides align to TRBD1. The trim removed 2 bases at V and 2 bases at J, leaving 4 bases unmatched. The CDR3 contains 16 residues. Looked up from germline, CDR1 is MGHRA and CDR2 is YSYEKL. The CDR3 reads CASSQWTGGRQETQYF. The CDR3 DNA reads TGCGCCAGCAGCCAATGGACAGGGGGCCGACAAGAGACCCAGTACTTC.

The gene calls are TRBV9 and TRBJ2-5, with a possible D match to TRBD2 (5 bases). The ends were cut back, 0 bases at V and 6 bases at J, with 12 bases in the middle. This CDR3 has 14 residues. Per germline, CDR1 SGDLS and CDR2 YYNGEE. CDR3 in amino acids: CASSVDGDSKTQYF. The CDR3 DNA reads as TGTGCCAGCAGCGTAGACGGGGATAGCAAGACCCAGTACTTC. Filled out from reference TRBV9 and TRBJ2-5, the complete variable domain reads DSGVTQTPKHLITATGQRVTLRCSPRSGDLSVYWYQQSLDQGLQFLIQYYNGEERAKGNILERFSAQQFPDLHSELNLSSLELGDSALYFCASSVDGDSKTQYFGPGTRLLVL.

The CDR3 loop reads CASSLTTSGNRYNEQFF. CDR3 in DNA: TGTGCCAGCAGTTTAACCACTAGCGGGAATAGGTACAATGAGCAGTTCTTC. V usage is TRBV27 and J usage is TRBJ2-1; 10 nucleotides agree with TRBD2. Germline assignment: CDR1 MNHEY and CDR2 SMNVEV (reference sequence). V was pared by 2 bases and J by 4 bases, with 8 bases of the junction left unmatched. CDR3 size: 17 residues.

V and J are TRBV7-9 and TRBJ2-7, with 8 bases fitting TRBD2. In germline, CDR1 is SEHNR, CDR2 FQNEAQ (reference sequence). The CDR3 runs to 15 residues. Germline trimming cut 3 bases from V and 4 bases from J; bases unmatched to any gene: 8. The CDR3 reads CASSFGAGELYEQYF. CDR3 DNA sequence: TGTGCCAGCAGCTTCGGAGCGGGGGAGTTGTACGAGCAGTACTTC.

The J gene is TRBJ1-1, the V gene TRBV30; the D gene is possibly TRBD1 (6 bases). Trimming pared 3 bases from V and 7 bases from J, leaving 18 bases between. Germline CDR1 reads GTSNPN; CDR2 reads SVGIG (reference sequence). This CDR3 comprises 14 residues. The CDR3 sequence is CAWRNLWGAGEAFF. CDR3 nucleotide sequence: TGTGCCTGGAGAAACCTTTGGGGGGCGGGTGAAGCTTTCTTT.

As to this clone: Sequence at one end of the junction differs from germline and may be a read error. This chain joins TRBV10-3 and TRBJ2-3; no firm D call. Germline CDR1 reads ENHRY; CDR2 reads SYGVKD. The CDR3 has 14 residues. The CDR3 nucleotides are TGCGCGAGCGCCGACGGAACCAGCACAGATACGCAGTATTTT. Its protein product is CASADGTSTDTQYF.

The CDR3 DNA follows: TGTGCCTGGACCTTAGGTGAAAAACTGTTTTTT. This sequence encodes CAWTLGEKLFF. This chain joins TRBV30 and TRBJ1-4; no clear D. The length of the CDR3 is 11 residues. Germline CDR1 GTSNPN, CDR2 SVGIG (reference sequence). V shed 4 bases and J shed 7 bases, with 7 bases lying between them. The variable domain in full, with the rest retrieved from reference TRBV30 and TRBJ1-4, is SQTIHQWPATLVQPVGSPLSLECTVEGTSNPNLYWYRQAAGRGLQLLFYSVGIGQISSEVPQNLSASRPQDRQFILSSKKLLLSDSGFYLCAWTLGEKLFFGSGTQLSVL.

V gene TRBV6-5 combines with J gene TRBJ2-7; TRBD2 matches 8 bases. V lost 0 bases to trimming and J lost 2 bases; unmatched junction nucleotides: 3. Per germline, CDR1 MNHEY and CDR2 SVGAGI. There are 15 residues in the CDR3. The CDR3 region has the DNA TGTGCCAGCAGTTACTCCAGCGGGAGCGCCTACGAGCAGTACTTC. Translation: CASSYSSGSAYEQYF.

The V gene is TRBV6-1, the J gene TRBJ1-5; 7 bases fit TRBD1. The V and J ends lost 2 bases and 9 bases, in that order; junction bases with no gene match: 10. CDR1 is MNHNS, CDR2 SASEGT, per germline. The CDR3 runs 15 residues. CDR3 protein: CASSETGQVYWPQHF. In nucleotides, the CDR3 is TGTGCCAGCAGTGAAACTGGACAGGTTTACTGGCCCCAGCATTTT.

The genes are TRBV7-2 and TRBJ2-7; D gene uncertain. Germline CDR1 is SGHTA and CDR2 is FQGNSA. Trimming removed 5 bases from V and 2 bases from J, with 16 bases in between. This CDR3 has 15 residues. DNA for the CDR3: TGTGCCAGCAGCCCGTGGTCGGTGAATACCTACGAGCAGTACTTC. It translates to CASSPWSVNTYEQYF.

The chain couples TRBV4-2 to TRBJ2-7, with 10 bases matching TRBD1. The CDR3 runs 17 residues. Looked up from germline, CDR1 is LGHNA and CDR2 is YNFKEQ. The V gene end was trimmed by 3 bases and the J gene end by 7 bases; junction bases not matched to a gene: 15. This chain's CDR3 is CASSHNNLPDRGKEQYF. The CDR3 DNA follows: TGTGCCAGCAGCCATAACAACCTACCGGACAGGGGGAAAGAGCAGTACTTC.

As regards this clone: The sample contains more than one DNA sequence encoding this CDR3. The chain is built from TRBV7-2 and TRBJ1-1, with D perhaps TRBD1 (5 bases). The V gene's germline CDR1 is SGHTA and CDR2 FQGNSA. This CDR3 contains 14 residues. V dropped 0 bases and J dropped 5 bases, with 10 bases sitting between them. The chain's CDR3 is CASSLASGRTEAFF. CDR3 nucleotides: TGTGCCAGCAGCTTAGCGTCAGGGCGGACTGAAGCTTTCTTT.

The chain uses TRBV5-1 and TRBJ1-1; D uncertain. Germline V gene lookup returns CDR1 SGHRS and CDR2 YFSETQ. The CDR3 length is 14 residues. Between the trimmed V and J ends, which lost 2 bases and 1 base, there was a span of 9 bases. The chain's CDR3 is CASSFVGANTEAFF. The CDR3 bases are TGCGCCAGCAGCTTTGTAGGAGCGAACACTGAAGCTTTCTTT.

This clone was recorded only once. The rearrangement uses TRBV7-2 and TRBJ1-4; possibly TRBD1 for D (5 bases). V lost 1 base, J lost 4 bases, and 10 bases lay in between. The CDR3 consists of 15 residues. Per germline, CDR1 SGHTA and CDR2 FQGNSA. In nucleotides, the CDR3 is TGTGCCAGCAGCTTAGGGGACCATTTTAATGAAAAACTGTTTTTT. It yields the protein CASSLGDHFNEKLFF.

This chain uses TRBV7-9 with TRBJ2-7, with 9 bases identical to TRBD1. The CDR3 length is 13 residues. The V segment lost 5 bases and the J segment 2 bases; nucleotides outside the gene matches: 1. Germline CDR1 SEHNR, CDR2 FQNEAQ (reference sequence). CDR3: CASSDRGTYEQYF. CDR3 coding DNA: TGTGCCAGCAGCGACAGGGGGACCTACGAGCAGTACTTC.

This clone was recorded once. The genes are TRBV7-9 and TRBJ2-1; weak D call: TRBD2 (6 bases). The V gene lost 5 bases and the J gene lost 2 bases, with 16 bases spanning the gap. The CDR3 sequence is 16 residues long. Germline values: CDR1 SEHNR, CDR2 FQNEAQ (reference sequence). The CDR3 DNA follows: TGTGCCAGCAGCCCCCGGAGTTCGGGGGCCTACAATGAGCAGTTCTTC. It codes for CASSPRSSGAYNEQFF.

The rearrangement uses TRBV6-5 and TRBJ1-3; D is uncertain. Germline V gives CDR1 MNHEY, CDR2 SVGAGI. CDR3 length equals 16 residues. V dropped 2 bases and J dropped 2 bases, with 13 bases sitting between them. CDR3 sequence reads: CASSYGRPRAGNTIYF. CDR3 DNA sequence: TGTGCCAGCAGTTACGGAAGACCAAGAGCTGGAAACACCATATATTTT.

The rearrangement uses TRBV4-1 and TRBJ2-7; D not resolved. V shed 5 bases and J shed 4 bases, with 18 bases lying between them. Germline CDR1 and CDR2: MGHRA and YSYEKL. CDR3 length equals 15 residues. The CDR3 sequence is CASSSGPRPHYEQYF. In DNA form, the CDR3 reads TGCGCCAGCAGCTCCGGTCCCAGGCCCCATTACGAGCAGTACTTC.

The chain joins TRBV5-1 to TRBJ2-7, with a tentative D call TRBD1 (6 bases). CDR3 size: 15 residues. CDR1 SGHRS and CDR2 YFSETQ come from the germline V gene. Trimming cost V 4 bases and J 5 bases, with 19 bases left between them. The CDR3 DNA is TGCGCCAGCAGCCTAGACGGGACAACAGCCGACGAGCAGTACTTC. This codes for CASSLDGTTADEQYF.

The rearrangement joins TRBV4-1 to TRBJ2-1; possibly TRBD2 for D (6 bases). CDR1 and CDR2 from the germline V gene are MGHRA and YSYEKL. The V gene lost 3 bases and the J gene lost 8 bases, with 11 bases spanning the gap. The CDR3 has 13 residues. The CDR3 coding sequence is TGCGCCAGCAGCCAGTTACTAGCCTATGAGCAGTTCTTC. This sequence encodes CASSQLLAYEQFF.

The rearrangement joins TRBV7-2 to TRBJ1-4, with a tentative D call TRBD1 (5 bases). Trimming took off 2 bases at V and 7 bases at J, with 11 bases between the two ends. CDR3 size: 14 residues. Germline V gene sequence: CDR1 SGHTA, CDR2 FQGNSA. CDR3 DNA: TGTGCCAGCAGCTTATGGGGGATGCGTGAAAAACTGTTTTTT. Translation gives CASSLWGMREKLFF. Full variable domain (remainder filled in from reference TRBV7-2 and TRBJ1-4): GAGVSQSPSNKVTEKGKDVELRCDPISGHTALYWYRQSLGQGLEFLIYFQGNSAPDKSGLPSDRFSAERTGGSVSTLTIQRTQQEDSAVYLCASSLWGMREKLFFGSGTQLSVL.

The J gene is TRBJ2-1, the V gene TRBV5-1; no firm D call. There are 15 residues in the CDR3. Per the germline V gene, CDR1 is SGHRS and CDR2 is YFSETQ. V lost 2 bases, J lost 0 bases, and 9 bases lay in between. The CDR3 loop reads CASSLQPSSYNEQFF. The CDR3 nucleotides are TGCGCCAGCAGCTTACAACCCTCCTCCTACAATGAGCAGTTCTTC.

DNA for the CDR3: TGTGCCAGCAGCTTGGCCCCTCTCTCCTACGAGCAGTACTTC. It specifies CASSLAPLSYEQYF. V usage is TRBV7-9 and J usage is TRBJ2-7; no definite D call. Germline CDR1 SEHNR, CDR2 FQNEAQ (reference sequence). The CDR3 sequence is 14 residues long. The V end was cut by 3 bases, the J end by 0 bases, with 9 bases between.

J is TRBJ2-1 and V is TRBV6-5, with D tentatively TRBD1 (5 bases). CDR3 length: 13 residues. Per the germline V gene, CDR1 is MNHEY and CDR2 is SVGAGI. V lost 7 bases and J 7 bases, leaving 14 bases between the germline ends. CDR3 coding DNA: TGTGCCAGCACCCAGGGATTCGGTAATGAGCAGTTCTTC. Protein product: CASTQGFGNEQFF.

The chain joins TRBV6-4 to TRBJ2-2; weak D call: TRBD2 (6 bases). CDR3 length: 14 residues. The V gene's germline CDR1 is MRHNA and CDR2 SNTAGT. Trimming pared 3 bases from V and 4 bases from J, leaving 9 bases between. The CDR3, as DNA: TGTGCCAGCAGTGAGGTCGGGGGCACCGGGGAGCTGTTTTTT. It is translated as CASSEVGGTGELFF.